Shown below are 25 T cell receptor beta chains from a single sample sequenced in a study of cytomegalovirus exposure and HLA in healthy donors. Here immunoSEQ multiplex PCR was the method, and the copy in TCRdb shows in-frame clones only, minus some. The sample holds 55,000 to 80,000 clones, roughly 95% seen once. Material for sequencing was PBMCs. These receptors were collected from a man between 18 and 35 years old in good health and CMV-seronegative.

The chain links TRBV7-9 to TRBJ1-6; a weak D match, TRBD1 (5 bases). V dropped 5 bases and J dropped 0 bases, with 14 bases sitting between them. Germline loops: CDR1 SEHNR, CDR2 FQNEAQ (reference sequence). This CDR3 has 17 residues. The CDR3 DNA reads TGTGCCAGCAGCGCACTGACAGAAACCTCCTATAATTCACCCCTCCACTTT. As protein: CASSALTETSYNSPLHF. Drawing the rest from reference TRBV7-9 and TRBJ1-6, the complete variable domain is DTGVSQNPRHKITKRGQNVTFRCDPISEHNRLYWYRQTLGQGPEFLTYFQNEAQLEKSRLLSDRFSAERPKGSFSTLEIQRTEQGDSAMYLCASSALTETSYNSPLHFGNGTRLTVT.

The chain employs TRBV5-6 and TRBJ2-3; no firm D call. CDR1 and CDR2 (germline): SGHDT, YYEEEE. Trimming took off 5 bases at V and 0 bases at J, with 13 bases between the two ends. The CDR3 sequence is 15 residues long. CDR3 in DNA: TGTGCCAGCAGAAAAACTCCGACTAGCACAGATACGCAGTATTTT. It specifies CASRKTPTSTDTQYF.

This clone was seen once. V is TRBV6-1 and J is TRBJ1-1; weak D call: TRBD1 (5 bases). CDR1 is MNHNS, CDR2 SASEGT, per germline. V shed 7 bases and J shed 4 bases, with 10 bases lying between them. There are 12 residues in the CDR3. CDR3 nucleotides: TGTGCCAGCAAAGGGGCAGGCACTGAAGCTTTCTTT. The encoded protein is CASKGAGTEAFF.

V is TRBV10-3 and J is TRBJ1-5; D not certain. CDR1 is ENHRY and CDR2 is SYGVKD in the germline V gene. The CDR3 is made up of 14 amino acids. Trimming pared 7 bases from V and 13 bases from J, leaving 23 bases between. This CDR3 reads CAITALPGTNPQHF. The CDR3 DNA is TGTGCCATCACCGCCCTCCCTGGCACCAACCCACAGCATTTT.

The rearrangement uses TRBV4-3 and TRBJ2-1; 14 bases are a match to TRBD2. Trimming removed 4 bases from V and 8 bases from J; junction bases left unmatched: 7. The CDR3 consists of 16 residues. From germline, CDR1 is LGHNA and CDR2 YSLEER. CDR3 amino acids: CASSLGQGLAGDEQFF. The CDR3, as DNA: TGCGCCAGCAGCCTCGGCCAGGGACTAGCGGGGGATGAGCAGTTCTTC.

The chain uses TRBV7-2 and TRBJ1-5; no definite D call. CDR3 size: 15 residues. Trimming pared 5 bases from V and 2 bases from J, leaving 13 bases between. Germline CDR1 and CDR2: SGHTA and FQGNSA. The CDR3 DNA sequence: TGTGCCAGCAGCCCAGTGAGAGGTCGCAATCAGCCCCAGCATTTT. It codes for CASSPVRGRNQPQHF.

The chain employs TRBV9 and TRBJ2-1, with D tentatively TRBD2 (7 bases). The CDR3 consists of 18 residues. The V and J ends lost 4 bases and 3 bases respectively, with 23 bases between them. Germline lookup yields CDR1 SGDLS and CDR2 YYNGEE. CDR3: CASSPRPGAGEYYNEQFF. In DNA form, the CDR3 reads TGTGCCAGCAGCCCTAGGCCGGGGGCGGGGGAATACTACAATGAGCAGTTCTTC.

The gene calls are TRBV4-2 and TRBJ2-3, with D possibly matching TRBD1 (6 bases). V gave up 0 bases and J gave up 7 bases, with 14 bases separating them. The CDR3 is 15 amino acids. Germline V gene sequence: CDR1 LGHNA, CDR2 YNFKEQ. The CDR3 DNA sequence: TGTGCCAGCAGCCAAGATCGGACAGCGGCCCATACGCAGTATTTT. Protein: CASSQDRTAAHTQYF.

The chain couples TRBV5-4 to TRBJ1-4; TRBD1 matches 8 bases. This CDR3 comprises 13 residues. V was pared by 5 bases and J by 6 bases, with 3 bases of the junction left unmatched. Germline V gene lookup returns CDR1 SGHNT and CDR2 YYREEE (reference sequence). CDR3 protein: CASRVTGDEKLFF. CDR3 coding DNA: TGTGCCAGCAGGGTGACAGGGGATGAAAAACTGTTTTTT. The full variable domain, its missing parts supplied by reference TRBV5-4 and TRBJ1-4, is ETGVTQSPTHLIKTRGQQVTLRCSSQSGHNTVSWYQQALGQGPQFIFQYYREEENGRGNFPPRFSGLQFPNYSSELNVNALELDDSALYLCASRVTGDEKLFFGSGTQLSVL.

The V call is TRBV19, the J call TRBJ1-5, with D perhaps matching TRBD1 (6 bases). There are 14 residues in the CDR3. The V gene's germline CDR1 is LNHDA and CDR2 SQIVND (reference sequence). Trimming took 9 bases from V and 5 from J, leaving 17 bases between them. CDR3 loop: CASRLRQADQPQHF. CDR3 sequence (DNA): TGTGCCAGCCGTCTTAGACAGGCGGATCAGCCCCAGCATTTT.

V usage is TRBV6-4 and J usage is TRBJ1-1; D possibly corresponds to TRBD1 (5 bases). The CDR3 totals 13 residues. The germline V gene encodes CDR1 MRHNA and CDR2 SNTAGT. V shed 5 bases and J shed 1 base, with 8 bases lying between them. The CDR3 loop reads CASSYGQNTEAFF. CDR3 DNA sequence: TGTGCCAGCAGTTACGGACAGAACACTGAAGCTTTCTTT.

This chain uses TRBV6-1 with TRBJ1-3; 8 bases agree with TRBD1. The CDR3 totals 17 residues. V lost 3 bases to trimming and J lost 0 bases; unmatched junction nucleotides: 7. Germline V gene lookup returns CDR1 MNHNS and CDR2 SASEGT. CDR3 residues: CASSEQGAPLSGNTIYF. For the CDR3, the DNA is TGTGCCAGCAGTGAGCAGGGGGCCCCCCTCTCTGGAAACACCATATATTTT.

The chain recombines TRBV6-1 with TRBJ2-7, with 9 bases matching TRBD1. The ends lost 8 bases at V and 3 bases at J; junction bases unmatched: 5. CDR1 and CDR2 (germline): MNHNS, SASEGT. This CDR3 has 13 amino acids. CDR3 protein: CASGRTGVYEQYF. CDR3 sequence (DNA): TGTGCCAGCGGAAGGACAGGGGTCTACGAGCAGTACTTC.

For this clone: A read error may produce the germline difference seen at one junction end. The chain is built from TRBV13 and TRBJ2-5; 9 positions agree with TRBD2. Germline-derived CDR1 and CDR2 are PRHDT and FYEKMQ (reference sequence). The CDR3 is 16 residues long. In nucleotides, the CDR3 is TGTGCCAGCAGCCTAGGGGCGGGGGGGTACCAAGAGACCCAGTACTTC. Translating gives CASSLGAGGYQETQYF.

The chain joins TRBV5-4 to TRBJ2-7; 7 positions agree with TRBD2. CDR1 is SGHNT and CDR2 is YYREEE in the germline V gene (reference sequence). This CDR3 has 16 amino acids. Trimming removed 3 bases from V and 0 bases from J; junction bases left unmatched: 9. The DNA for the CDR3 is TGTGCCAGCAGCTCGGGGGGTGGGGACCGCTCCTACGAGCAGTACTTC. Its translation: CASSSGGGDRSYEQYF.

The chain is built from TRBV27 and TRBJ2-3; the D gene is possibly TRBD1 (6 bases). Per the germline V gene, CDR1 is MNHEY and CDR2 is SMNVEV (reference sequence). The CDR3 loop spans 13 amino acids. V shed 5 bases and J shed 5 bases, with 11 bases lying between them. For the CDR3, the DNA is TGTGCCAGCAGTATGGACAGTGTAGATACGCAGTATTTT. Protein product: CASSMDSVDTQYF.

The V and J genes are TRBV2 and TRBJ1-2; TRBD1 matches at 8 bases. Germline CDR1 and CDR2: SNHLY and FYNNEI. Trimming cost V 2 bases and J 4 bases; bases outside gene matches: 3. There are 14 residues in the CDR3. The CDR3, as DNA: TGTGCCAGCAGTGAAATACAGGGGGGCTATGGCTACACCTTC. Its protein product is CASSEIQGGYGYTF.

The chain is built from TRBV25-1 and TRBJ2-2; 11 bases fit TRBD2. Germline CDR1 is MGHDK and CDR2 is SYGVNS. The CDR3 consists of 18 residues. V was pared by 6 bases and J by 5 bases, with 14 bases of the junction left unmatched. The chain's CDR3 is CASSHTSGGTAGTGELFF. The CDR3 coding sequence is TGTGCCAGCAGCCATACTAGCGGGGGAACCGCGGGAACCGGGGAGCTGTTTTTT.

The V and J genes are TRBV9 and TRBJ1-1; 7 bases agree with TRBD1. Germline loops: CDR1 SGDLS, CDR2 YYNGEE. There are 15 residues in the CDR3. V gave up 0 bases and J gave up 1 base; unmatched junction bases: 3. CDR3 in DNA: TGTGCCAGCAGCGTAGACGGGACAGAGAACACTGAAGCTTTCTTT. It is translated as CASSVDGTENTEAFF.

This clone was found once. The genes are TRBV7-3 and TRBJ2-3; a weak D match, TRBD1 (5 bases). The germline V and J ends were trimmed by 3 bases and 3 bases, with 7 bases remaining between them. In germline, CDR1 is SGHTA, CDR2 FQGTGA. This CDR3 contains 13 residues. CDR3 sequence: CASSFTGTDTQYF. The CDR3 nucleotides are TGTGCCAGCAGCTTTACAGGAACAGATACGCAGTATTTT.

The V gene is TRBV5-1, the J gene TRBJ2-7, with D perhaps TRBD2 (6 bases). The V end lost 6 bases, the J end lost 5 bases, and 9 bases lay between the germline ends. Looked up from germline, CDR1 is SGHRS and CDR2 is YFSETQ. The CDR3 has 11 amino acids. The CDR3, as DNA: TGCGCCAGCACGGAGGGGAACGAGCAGTACTTC. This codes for CASTEGNEQYF.

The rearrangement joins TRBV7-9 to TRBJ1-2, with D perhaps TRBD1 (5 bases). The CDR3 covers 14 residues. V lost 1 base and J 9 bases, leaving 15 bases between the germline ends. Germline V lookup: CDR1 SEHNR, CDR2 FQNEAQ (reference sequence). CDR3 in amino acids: CASSLGRREDRYTF. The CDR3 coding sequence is TGTGCCAGCAGCTTAGGTCGCAGGGAGGATCGCTACACCTTC.

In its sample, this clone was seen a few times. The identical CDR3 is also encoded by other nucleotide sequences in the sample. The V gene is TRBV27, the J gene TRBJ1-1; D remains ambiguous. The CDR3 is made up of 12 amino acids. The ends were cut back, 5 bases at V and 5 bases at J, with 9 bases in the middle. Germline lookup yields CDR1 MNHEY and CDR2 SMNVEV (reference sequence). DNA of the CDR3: TGTGCCAGCAGTCCGACCGGGACTGAAGCTTTCTTT. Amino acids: CASSPTGTEAFF.

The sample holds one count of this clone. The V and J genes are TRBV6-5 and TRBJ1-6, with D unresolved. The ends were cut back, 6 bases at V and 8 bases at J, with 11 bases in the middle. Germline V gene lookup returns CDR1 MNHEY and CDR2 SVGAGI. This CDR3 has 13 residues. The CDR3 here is CASRQTRDSPLHF. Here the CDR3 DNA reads TGTGCCAGCAGGCAAACGCGGGATTCACCCCTCCACTTT.

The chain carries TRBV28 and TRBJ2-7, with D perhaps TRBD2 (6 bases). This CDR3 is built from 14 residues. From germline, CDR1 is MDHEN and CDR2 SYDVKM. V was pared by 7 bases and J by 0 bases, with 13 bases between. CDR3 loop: CASIRAGSSYEQYF. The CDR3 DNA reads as TGTGCCAGCATCCGGGCGGGGAGCTCCTACGAGCAGTACTTC.